These T cell receptor beta chains were read from a single sample in a study of response to subunit inactivated influenza vaccine. TCRdb itself ran the RT-PCR reads through MiXCR, one entry per CDR3 protein. The sample has under 850,000 distinct CDR3 sequences, approximately 17% seen once; the top ten hold 9.5% to 13%. Sample: PBMCs from blood, taken around 5 days after vaccination. The source of these receptors is a man between 45 and 60 years old who received an inactivated influenza vaccine. Both conserved end residues are trimmed from each CDR3. Each record gives: CDR3 length, V gene, J gene, CDR3 protein.

13,TRBV7-8,TRBJ1-2,ASSYRPERSYGYT
13,TRBV10-1,TRBJ1-1,ASSEYRGLGTEAF
12,TRBV5-1,TRBJ1-1,ASNWVGGESEAF
11,TRBV20-1,TRBJ2-1,SASRASYNEQF
12,TRBV27,TRBJ1-4,ASSFMSTGEKLF
13,TRBV5-6,TRBJ2-1,ASSRTGQGWDEQF
10,TRBV2,TRBJ1-6,ASGGEGSPLH
13,TRBV24-1,TRBJ2-1,ATSLTLGSMEGQF
10,TRBV20-1,TRBJ2-2,SAPGPTGELF
11,TRBV20-1,TRBJ2-7,SAYGTGGHEQY
11,TRBV20-1,TRBJ2-7,SANRDSNYEQY
13,TRBV7-2,TRBJ2-1,ASRLTASSYNEQF
10,TRBV5-1,TRBJ2-7,ASSRTLAEQY
12,TRBV7-9,TRBJ1-6,ASSFDRVGSPLH
13,TRBV4-3,TRBJ1-2,ASSQVDGGYYGYT
14,TRBV7-2,TRBJ1-6,ASSLGTGLYNSPLH
14,TRBV29-1,TRBJ2-3,SVVGASGWGTDTQY
11,TRBV6-1,TRBJ1-6,ATRQGSDSPLH
12,TRBV20-1,TRBJ2-1,SASDSTGASRQF
18,TRBV21-1,TRBJ2-1,ASSIGVDRGELDLYNEQF
12,TRBV27,TRBJ2-7,ASSLQGPTYEQY
11,TRBV6-5,TRBJ1-5,ATSRDNNQPQH
14,TRBV24-1,TRBJ2-1,ATNDFSGGAVPEQF
18,TRBV6-2/TRBV6-3,TRBJ2-4,ASSYTRARVIILAKNIQY
13,TRBV12-3/TRBV12-4,TRBJ1-5,ASSDGPYSNQPQH
15,TRBV24-1,TRBJ2-1,ATSDTGTSGIFNEQF
13,TRBV7-9,TRBJ2-1,ASSLLGLHYNEQF
12,TRBV12-3/TRBV12-4,TRBJ1-1,ASSLSGLNTEAF
13,TRBV5-1,TRBJ2-5,ASSLSGDNQETQY
14,TRBV7-9,TRBJ2-7,ASSSNLVPGWGNQY
13,TRBV5-1,TRBJ1-2,ASSLGQGIFYGYT
13,TRBV10-3,TRBJ2-3,AIRPQGTVGTTQY
13,TRBV10-3,TRBJ1-1,AISDFGTGLPEAF
12,TRBV4-3,TRBJ2-5,ASSQGISQETQY
15,TRBV6-5,TRBJ2-7,ASSYLSTRGRGYEQY
12,TRBV27,TRBJ2-7,ASTRGDGPGRQY
14,TRBV5-1,TRBJ1-2,ASSVKTGAPTESYT
13,TRBV18,TRBJ1-2,ASSPPNRRDYGYT
13,TRBV15,TRBJ2-3,ATSRNRGAGDTQY
12,TRBV20-1,TRBJ2-3,SARISGLTDTQY
12,TRBV10-3,TRBJ2-3,AIRKREFSDTQY
12,TRBV5-1,TRBJ2-1,ASSLERSYNEQF